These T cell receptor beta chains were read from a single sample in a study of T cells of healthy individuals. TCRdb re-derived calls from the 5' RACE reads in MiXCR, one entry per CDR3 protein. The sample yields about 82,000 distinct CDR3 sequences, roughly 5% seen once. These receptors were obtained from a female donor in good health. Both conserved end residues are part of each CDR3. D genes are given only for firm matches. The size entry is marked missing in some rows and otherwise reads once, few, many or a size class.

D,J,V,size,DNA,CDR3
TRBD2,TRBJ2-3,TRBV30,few,TGTGCCTGGAGCCCCCCGGGGCTAGCGGCCAAGGAGGATACGCAGTATTTT,CAWSPPGLAAKEDTQYF
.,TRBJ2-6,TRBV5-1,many,TGCGCCAGCAGCCTAGCCGGGACGTCTGGGGCCAACGTCCTGACTTTC,CASSLAGTSGANVLTF
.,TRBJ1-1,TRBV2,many,TGTGCCAGCAGTGAGGGGGGCGGGAATGAAGCTTTCTTT,CASSEGGGNEAFF
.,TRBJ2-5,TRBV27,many,TGTGCCAGCAGCCACTGGCGAGGGGAGACCCAGTACTTC,CASSHWRGETQYF
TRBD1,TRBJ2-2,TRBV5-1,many,TGCGCCAGCAGCGGGACAGGGAACACCGGGGAGCTGTTTTTT,CASSGTGNTGELFF
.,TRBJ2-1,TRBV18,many,TGTGCCAGCTCACCACCGGGGAATGAGCAGTTCTTC,CASSPPGNEQFF
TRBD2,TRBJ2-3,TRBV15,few,TGTGCCACCAGCTCTTGGCGGGGGGGTTCCACAGATACGCAGTATTTT,CATSSWRGGSTDTQYF
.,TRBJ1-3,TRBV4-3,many,TGCGCCAGCAGCCAAGATCAGAAGGGGGGGATCTCTGGAAACACCATATATTTT,CASSQDQKGGISGNTIYF
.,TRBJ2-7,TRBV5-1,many,TGCGCCAGCAGCTTGTCGGCTGCAGGAGGGTACGAGCAGTACTTC,CASSLSAAGGYEQYF
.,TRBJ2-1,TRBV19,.,TGTGCCAGTAGTATGTTCGGGAGTACCCGAAATGAGCAGTTCTTC,CASSMFGSTRNEQFF
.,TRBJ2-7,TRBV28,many,TGTGCCAGCACCTCCCCCTACGAGCAGTACTTC,CASTSPYEQYF
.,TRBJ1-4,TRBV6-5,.,TGTGCCAGCAGATTAAGGGACGGAACTAATGAAAAACTGTTTTTT,CASRLRDGTNEKLFF
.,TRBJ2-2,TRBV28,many,TGTGCCAGCAGTTTACTGGGCAGGCAGAACACCGGGGAGCTGTTTTTT,CASSLLGRQNTGELFF
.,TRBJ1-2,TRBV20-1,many,TGCAGTGCTAGGCGGGGGGACGTCTATGGCTACACCTTC,CSARRGDVYGYTF
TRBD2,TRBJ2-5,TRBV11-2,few,TGTGCCAGCAGCCTAATTGGGGAAGGACTAGCGGAATACCAAGAGACCCAGTACTTC,CASSLIGEGLAEYQETQYF
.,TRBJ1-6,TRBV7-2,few,TGTGCCAGCAGCTTAGATCCGGGTGGCAGCTCTAATTCACCCCTCCACTTT,CASSLDPGGSSNSPLHF
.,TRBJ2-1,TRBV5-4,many,TGTGCCAGCAGCTTGCGTGACTCCTACAATGAGCAGTTCTTC,CASSLRDSYNEQFF
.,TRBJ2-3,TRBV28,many,TGTGCCAGCAGTGTAGGCTGGGGGGACACAGATACGCAGTATTTT,CASSVGWGDTDTQYF
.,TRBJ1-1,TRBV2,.,TGTGCCAGCAGTGTTAGGGCCCTGAACACTGAAGCTTTCTTT,CASSVRALNTEAFF
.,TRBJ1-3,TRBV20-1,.,TGCAGTGCTAGCGCTGACGGAAGCTCTGGAAACACCATATATTTT,CSASADGSSGNTIYF
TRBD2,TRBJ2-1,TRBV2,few,TGTGCCAGCAGTGAAGCTCCGACTAGCGGGAGGAATGAGCAGTTCTTC,CASSEAPTSGRNEQFF
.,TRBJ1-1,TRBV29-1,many,TGCAGCGTTGCTGACTTGGGGAAAATGAACACTGAAGCTTTCTTT,CSVADLGKMNTEAFF
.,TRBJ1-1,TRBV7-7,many,TGTGCTAGCAGCTTATCAACAGGAGGGACTGAAGCTTTCTTT,CASSLSTGGTEAFF
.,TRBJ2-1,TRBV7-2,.,TGTGCCAGCAGCCCCTTTGTGGGTGAGCAGTTCTTC,CASSPFVGEQFF
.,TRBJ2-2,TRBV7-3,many,TGTGCCAGCAGCTCCCGACAGGATACCGGGGAGCTGTTTTTT,CASSSRQDTGELFF
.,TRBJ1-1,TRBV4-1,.,TGCGCCAGCAGCCAAGGGGCGACAGTCGTGAACACTGAAGCTTTCTTT,CASSQGATVVNTEAFF
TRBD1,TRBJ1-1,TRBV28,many,TGTGCCAGCAGTTTTTTCACGGCTACCCGGGACAGGGGGAACGCGTACACTGAAGCTTTCTTT,CASSFFTATRDRGNAYTEAFF
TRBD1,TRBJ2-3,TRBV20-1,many,TGCAGTGCTCCCGGACAGGGGAACGCAGATACGCAGTATTTT,CSAPGQGNADTQYF
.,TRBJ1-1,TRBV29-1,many,TGCAGCGTTGAAGTATCCGGGACAATCCCTTTCTTT,CSVEVSGTIPFF
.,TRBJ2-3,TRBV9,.,TGTGCCAGCAGCGCTGGGACATCAAGCACAGATACGCAGTATTTT,CASSAGTSSTDTQYF
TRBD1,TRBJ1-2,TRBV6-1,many,TGTGCCAGCAGTGCACAGGGGATGGTCTATGGCTACACCTTC,CASSAQGMVYGYTF
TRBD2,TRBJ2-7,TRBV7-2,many,TGTGCCAGCAGCTCCCGATCCGGGACTAGCGGGGTACTAGGCGAGCAGTACTTC,CASSSRSGTSGVLGEQYF
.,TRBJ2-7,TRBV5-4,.,TGTGCCAGCAGCTTGGGGGAAGAGCAGTACTTC,CASSLGEEQYF